Sequencing of this T cell receptor beta chain was carried out in a study of T cell repertoires in cytomegalovirus infection. Study details: Recently identified HLA-C-restricted CMV epitopes were used, and well-studied HLA-B-restricted CMV epitopes were used as well. An indication of both CMV infection and matching HLA type came from public TCR beta signatures.

With 0 bases removed from V and 8 bases from J, the gap between germline ends came to 11 bases. CDR3 length: 14 residues. Germline assignment: CDR1 MGHRA and CDR2 YSYEKL. TCRdb re-derived calls from the reads in MiXCR, one entry per CDR3 protein. The sample yields about 770,000 distinct CDR3 sequences, 29% seen once. This clonotype has more than one count but fewer than ten. Its antigen is not known. The specimen comprised cultured CD8+ T cells from PBMCs, sampled from culture after CMV antigen stimulation. The rearrangement uses TRBV4-1 and TRBJ2-1, with D possibly being TRBD1 (6 bases). The TCR sequence derives from a human donor in good health (CMV status not recorded). Some clones in this sample may be carry-over from other donors' samples. CDR3 in amino acids: CASSQDKGVHEQFF. The CDR3 bases are TGCGCCAGCAGCCAAGATAAGGGGGTGCATGAGCAGTTCTTC.